The rows below give T cell receptor beta chains drawn from one sample of a study of blood T cells in healthy people across ages. Via MiXCR, TCRdb re-called the 5' RACE reads, giving one row per CDR3 protein. This table holds about 1.4 million distinct CDR3 sequences, roughly 60% found once. Specimen: blood. Receptor source: a man younger than 35 in good health. CDR3s include the opening cysteine and the closing phenylalanine or tryptophan. D genes are given only for firm matches. Size is omitted from some rows. Given values are once, few, many or a class for expanded clones.

V gene	clone size	D gene	J gene	CDR3 DNA	CDR3 protein
TRBV2	-	-	TRBJ1-5	TGTGCCAGCAGTGACACAGGGATGGGTGTCTCCAATCAGCCCCAGCATTTT	CASSDTGMGVSNQPQHF
TRBV10-1	-	-	TRBJ2-3	TGCGCCAGCAGTGAGTCTGGAGCGATGGGGGGAGATACGCAGTATTTT	CASSESGAMGGDTQYF
TRBV5-1	-	TRBD1	TRBJ2-7	TGCGCCAGCTGCTTGGGAGCTAGGGGACAGGGCTACGAGCAGTACTTC	CASCLGARGQGYEQYF
TRBV29-1	few	TRBD2	TRBJ2-4	TGCAGCGCCCTAAGCGGGGGAGTTGAGTACTTC	CSALSGGVEYF
TRBV5-5	-	TRBD2	TRBJ2-3	TGTGCCAGCAGCTGGGGACTAGCGGGAGTGGCGGCAGATACGCAGTATTTT	CASSWGLAGVAADTQYF
TRBV24-1	-	-	TRBJ2-3	TGTGCCACCAGTGATTCCGGCGGGAACCCCACAGATACGCAGTATTTT	CATSDSGGNPTDTQYF
TRBV14	-	TRBD2	TRBJ2-1	TGTGCCAGCAGATGGAGCGGGAAGCCCTACAATGAGCAGTTCTTC	CASRWSGKPYNEQFF
TRBV27	-	-	TRBJ1-5	TGTGCCGGCAGTTTGTTCTCGCAGAATCAGCCCCAGCATTTT	CAGSLFSQNQPQHF
TRBV6-6	-	TRBD1	TRBJ2-7	TGTGCCAGCGGTCAACAGGGGGCCTCCTCAACGCTCTACGAGCAGTACTTC	CASGQQGASSTLYEQYF
TRBV6-6	few	-	TRBJ2-7	TGTGCCAGCCACCCTGAACCAGTCGTACCCGAGCAGTACTTC	CASHPEPVVPEQYF
TRBV25-1	once	TRBD2	TRBJ2-7	TGTGCCAGCAGTGTAGGCCCCGGGCCTAGCGGGACCTACGAGCAGTACTTC	CASSVGPGPSGTYEQYF
TRBV6-2/TRBV6-3	-	-	TRBJ2-3	TGTGCCAGCAGTTACAGCGGACGCCTGGAAGACACAGATACGCAGTATTTT	CASSYSGRLEDTDTQYF
TRBV7-8	-	TRBD1	TRBJ2-7	TGTGCCAGCAACACCAACAGGGGGCGAGACTACGAGCAGTACTTC	CASNTNRGRDYEQYF
TRBV3-1	-	TRBD2	TRBJ2-1	TGTGCCAGCAGGACTAGCGGGGCTTCCTACAATGAGCAGTTCTTC	CASRTSGASYNEQFF
TRBV6-2/TRBV6-3	-	TRBD1	TRBJ1-2	TGTGCCAGCAGTGGCCGACAGGGGAACTGGGGCTACACCTTC	CASSGRQGNWGYTF
TRBV5-6	-	-	TRBJ2-4	TGTGCCAGCAGCTTGGAGGACGTTGAGCAGTACTTC	CASSLEDVEQYF
TRBV6-5	-	-	TRBJ1-2	TGTGCCAGCAGGCGACAGTCTAACCATGGCTACACCTTC	CASRRQSNHGYTF
TRBV27	-	-	TRBJ2-7	TGTGCCAGCAGTTTGACATCCCTCACCTACGAGCAGTACTTC	CASSLTSLTYEQYF
TRBV11-1	-	-	TRBJ2-3	TGTGCCAGCAGCTCGAGGGATGCGAATACGCAGTATTTT	CASSSRDANTQYF
TRBV11-2	-	-	TRBJ2-5	TGTGCCAGCAGCTTAGGCCAGGGGACTTTCGAGACCCAGTACTTC	CASSLGQGTFETQYF
TRBV5-1	-	-	TRBJ1-2	TGCGCCAGCAGTCTTCTGCGGGGCGATGGCTACACCTTC	CASSLLRGDGYTF
TRBV20-1	once	-	TRBJ2-3	TGCAGTGCTGAACAGGGAGTAGGGAGCACAGATACGCAGTATTTT	CSAEQGVGSTDTQYF
TRBV12-3/TRBV12-4	-	-	TRBJ2-7	TGTGCCAGCAGTTTAGACAATCCCGGGCGCTACGAGCAGTACTTC	CASSLDNPGRYEQYF
TRBV29-1	-	-	TRBJ2-1	TGCAGCGTTGAGTCTGGGTGGGCCACACGCGCGTACAATGAGCAGTTCTTC	CSVESGWATRAYNEQFF
TRBV27	-	TRBD2	TRBJ2-3	TGTGCCAGCACCTTGGGGTCGGGAGGAGATACGCAGTATTTT	CASTLGSGGDTQYF
TRBV2	-	TRBD1	TRBJ2-7	TGTGCCAGCAGTGACAGGGGGCGGCGCGAGCAGTACTTC	CASSDRGRREQYF
TRBV10-3	-	-	TRBJ2-5	TGTGCCATCAGTGCCCAAGTTGGGTACCAAGAGACCCAGTACTTC	CAISAQVGYQETQYF
TRBV7-2	once	TRBD2	TRBJ2-5	TGTGCCAGCAGCTTAGAACGGGGGAGGGGAGAGACCCAGTACTTC	CASSLERGRGETQYF
TRBV6-6	few	-	TRBJ2-3	TGTGCCAGCAGTCCCCTTACAGGTCCTTGGCCAGATACGCAGTATTTT	CASSPLTGPWPDTQYF
TRBV13	few	-	TRBJ1-1	TGTGCCAGCAGCTTAGCCAATCTAGGGTTCGGCACTGAAGCTTTCTTT	CASSLANLGFGTEAFF
TRBV25-1	few	-	TRBJ2-5	TGTGCCAGCAGTGAATTCGCGGGGGCCATCGAGACCCAGTACTTC	CASSEFAGAIETQYF
TRBV24-1	-	-	TRBJ2-1	TGTGCCACCAGTGATCGAACTTACAATGAGCAGTTCTTC	CATSDRTYNEQFF
TRBV5-1	-	-	TRBJ1-2	TGCGCCAGCAGCAACGCTTTGGGCCCAGCTAACTATGGCTACACCTTC	CASSNALGPANYGYTF
TRBV7-2	-	TRBD1	TRBJ2-7	TGTGCCAGCAGCTGTATCCCCGATGGTCGGGACAGGGTGTGCGAGCAGTACTTC	CASSCIPDGRDRVCEQYF
TRBV6-6	-	TRBD1	TRBJ2-7	TGTGCCAGCCGGGACAGGGGAGAGCAGTACTTC	CASRDRGEQYF
TRBV6-5	-	TRBD1	TRBJ1-2	TGTGCCAGCAGTTACCAGACAGGGAATGGCTACACCTTC	CASSYQTGNGYTF
TRBV27	-	-	TRBJ2-1	TGTGCCAGCAGTATAGAGTTGTGGAATGAGCAGTTCTTC	CASSIELWNEQFF
TRBV20-1	few	TRBD1	TRBJ1-5	TGCAGTGCTAGCCAGGGGGATCACAATCAGCCCCAGCATTTT	CSASQGDHNQPQHF
TRBV4-1	-	TRBD2	TRBJ2-5	TGCGCCAGCAGCCATTCTAGCGGGAATCGGGAGACCCAGTACTTC	CASSHSSGNRETQYF
TRBV27	-	-	TRBJ2-1	TGTGCCAGCAGCCACATAGCGGATTCCTACAATGAGCAGTTCTTC	CASSHIADSYNEQFF
TRBV20-1	-	TRBD1	TRBJ2-2	TGCAGTGCTAGAGGAGACAGGGGGCTTACCGGGGAGCTGTTTTTT	CSARGDRGLTGELFF
TRBV18	-	-	TRBJ2-7	TGTGCCAGCTCACCAAACGGACAGAGGTCCTACGAGCAGTACTTC	CASSPNGQRSYEQYF
TRBV14	-	TRBD2	TRBJ2-3	TGTGCCAGCAGGATGACTAGCGGGAGCACAGATACGCAGTATTTT	CASRMTSGSTDTQYF
TRBV29-1	-	-	TRBJ2-1	TGCAGCGCCGTAGGGGGTCAAGGCAACAATGAGCAGTTCTTC	CSAVGGQGNNEQFF
TRBV28	-	TRBD1	TRBJ2-1	TGTGCCAGCAGCAGGCCCGACGGGACAGTGGATACCAGGTACAATGAGCAGTTCTTC	CASSRPDGTVDTRYNEQFF
TRBV10-3	-	-	TRBJ2-5	TGTGCCATCAGTGAGGCACTAACCACGGGAGAGACCCAGTACTTC	CAISEALTTGETQYF
TRBV7-2	-	-	TRBJ1-2	TGTGCCAGCAGCTTAGTGGGAGACTATGGCTACACCTTC	CASSLVGDYGYTF
TRBV12-3/TRBV12-4	many	TRBD1	TRBJ2-7	TGTGCCAGCACCTCCCACGGACAGGACGAGCAGTACTTC	CASTSHGQDEQYF
TRBV10-3	-	-	TRBJ1-2	TGTGCCATCAGTCCAACCAACAGGGCTGCGAGGAGCTATGGCTACACCTTC	CAISPTNRAARSYGYTF
TRBV5-1	few	TRBD1	TRBJ2-3	TGCGCCAGCACCGCCACAGGGGGCCCAGATACGCAGTATTTT	CASTATGGPDTQYF
TRBV27	-	TRBD1	TRBJ2-1	TGTGCCAGCAATATTCCGGGACAGGGGGGGAGAGATGAGCAGTTCTTC	CASNIPGQGGRDEQFF
TRBV20-1	few	-	TRBJ2-2	TGCAGTGCTGAGGACCGGGAGAAGAACACCGGGGAGCTGTTTTTT	CSAEDREKNTGELFF
TRBV12-5	-	TRBD2	TRBJ2-1	TGTGCTAGTGGTGAGACTAGCGTGCCCTACAATGAGCAGTTCTTC	CASGETSVPYNEQFF